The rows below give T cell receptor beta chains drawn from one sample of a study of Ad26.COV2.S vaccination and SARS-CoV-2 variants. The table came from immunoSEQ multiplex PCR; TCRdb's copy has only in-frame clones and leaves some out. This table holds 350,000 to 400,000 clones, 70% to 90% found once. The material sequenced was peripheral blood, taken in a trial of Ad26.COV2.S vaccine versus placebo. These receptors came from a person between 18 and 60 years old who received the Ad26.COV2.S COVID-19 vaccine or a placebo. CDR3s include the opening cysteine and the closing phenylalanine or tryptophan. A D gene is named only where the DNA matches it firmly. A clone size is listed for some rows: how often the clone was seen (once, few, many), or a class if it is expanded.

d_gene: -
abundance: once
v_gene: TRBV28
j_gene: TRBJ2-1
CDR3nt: TGTGCCAGCACCGGGGGGCAGAGTTACAATGAGCAGTTCTTC
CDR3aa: CASTGGQSYNEQFF

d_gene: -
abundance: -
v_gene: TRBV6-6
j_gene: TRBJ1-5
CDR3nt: TGTGCCAGCAGGGCATTCGACAGTTACAATCAGCCCCAGCATTTT
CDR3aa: CASRAFDSYNQPQHF

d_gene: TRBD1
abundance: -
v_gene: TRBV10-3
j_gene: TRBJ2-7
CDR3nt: TGTGCCATCAGAGGGGACAGCTCTCGGTACGAGCAGTACTTC
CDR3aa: CAIRGDSSRYEQYF

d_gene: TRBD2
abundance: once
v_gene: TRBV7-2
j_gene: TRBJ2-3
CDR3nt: TGTGCCAGCAGCACAACTAGCGGCACAGATACGCAGTATTTT
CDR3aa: CASSTTSGTDTQYF

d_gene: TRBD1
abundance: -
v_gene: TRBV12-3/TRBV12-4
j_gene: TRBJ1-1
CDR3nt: TGTGCCAGCAGTTGGGGACAGGAGAAAGCTTTCTTT
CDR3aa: CASSWGQEKAFF

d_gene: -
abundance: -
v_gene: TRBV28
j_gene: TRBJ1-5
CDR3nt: TGTGCCAGCAGAAAGACAGGCAATCAGCCCCAGCATTTT
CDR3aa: CASRKTGNQPQHF

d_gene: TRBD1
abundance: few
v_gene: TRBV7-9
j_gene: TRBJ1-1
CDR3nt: TGTGCCAGCAGCGGGACAGAGAACACTGAAGCTTTCTTT
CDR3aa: CASSGTENTEAFF

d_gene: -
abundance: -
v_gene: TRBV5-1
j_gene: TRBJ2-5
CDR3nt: TGCGCCAGCAGCTTGGTCAGTTACCAAGAGACCCAGTACTTC
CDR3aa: CASSLVSYQETQYF

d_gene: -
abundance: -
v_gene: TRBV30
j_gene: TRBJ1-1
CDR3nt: TGTGCCTGGACAGGGGATAACACTGAAGCTTTCTTT
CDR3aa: CAWTGDNTEAFF

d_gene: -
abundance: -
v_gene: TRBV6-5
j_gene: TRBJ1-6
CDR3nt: TGTGCCAGCAGCTCCGGGACGCTTGGGAATTCACCCCTCCACTTT
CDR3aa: CASSSGTLGNSPLHF

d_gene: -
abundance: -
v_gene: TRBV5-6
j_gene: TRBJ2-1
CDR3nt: TGTGCCAGCAGCTTGTTTCTCAATGAGCAGTTCTTC
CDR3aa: CASSLFLNEQFF

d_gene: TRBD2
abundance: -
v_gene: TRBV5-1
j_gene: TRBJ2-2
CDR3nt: TGCGCCAGCACCTCCAGGGGACTAGCGGGATTGGGGGAGCTGTTTTTT
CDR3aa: CASTSRGLAGLGELFF

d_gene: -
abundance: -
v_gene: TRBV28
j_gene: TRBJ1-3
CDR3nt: TGTGCCAGCAGTTCTGACAGCTCTGGAAACACCATATATTTT
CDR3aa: CASSSDSSGNTIYF

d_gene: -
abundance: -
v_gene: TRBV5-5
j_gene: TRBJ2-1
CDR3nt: TGTGCCAGCAGCTTGACTAGGGGGGAAGCCTACAATGAGCAGTTCTTC
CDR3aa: CASSLTRGEAYNEQFF

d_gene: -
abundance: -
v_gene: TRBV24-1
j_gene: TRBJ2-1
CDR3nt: TGTGCCACCAGTTCTTACAATGAGCAGTTCTTC
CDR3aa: CATSSYNEQFF

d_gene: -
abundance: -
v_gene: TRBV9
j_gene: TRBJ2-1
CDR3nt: TGTGCCAGCAGCCCGGAGAGGGGCACGGCAAGCTCCTACAATGAGCAGTTCTTC
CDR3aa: CASSPERGTASSYNEQFF

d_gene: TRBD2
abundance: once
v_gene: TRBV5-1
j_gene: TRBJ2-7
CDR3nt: TGCGCCAGCAGCCCTTTAGAAGCGGGATGGGGGGAGCAGTACTTC
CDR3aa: CASSPLEAGWGEQYF

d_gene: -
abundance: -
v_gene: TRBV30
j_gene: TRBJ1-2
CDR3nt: TGTGCCTGGAGTCCCCTAGGGCCGAACCCCTATGGCTACACCTTC
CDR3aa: CAWSPLGPNPYGYTF

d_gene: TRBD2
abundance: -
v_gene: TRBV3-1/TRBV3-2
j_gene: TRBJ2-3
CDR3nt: TGTGCCAGCAGCCAAGATCTCACTAGCGGGAGGACGCAGTATTTT
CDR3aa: CASSQDLTSGRTQYF

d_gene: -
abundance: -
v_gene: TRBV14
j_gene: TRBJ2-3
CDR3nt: TGTGCCAGCAGCCAAGAGCGCCGCAGGGTTACTAGCACAGATACGCAGTATTTT
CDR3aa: CASSQERRRVTSTDTQYF

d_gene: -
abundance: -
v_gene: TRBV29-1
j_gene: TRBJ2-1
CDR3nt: TGCAGCGTTGAAGACCACTCGGGGAATGAGCAGTTCTTC
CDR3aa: CSVEDHSGNEQFF

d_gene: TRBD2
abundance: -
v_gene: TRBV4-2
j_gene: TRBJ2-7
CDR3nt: TGTGCCAGCAGCCCCGTACTAGCGGCCCGATCGAACGAGCAGTACTTC
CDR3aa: CASSPVLAARSNEQYF

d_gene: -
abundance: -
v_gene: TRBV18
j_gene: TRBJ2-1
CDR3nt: TGTGCCAGCTCCCTGGACCCCCTCCATGAGCAGTTCTTC
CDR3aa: CASSLDPLHEQFF

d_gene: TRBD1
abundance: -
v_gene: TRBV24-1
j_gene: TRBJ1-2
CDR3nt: TGTGCCACCAGTGATTCCAGGGGGAGTTTTGGCTACACCTTC
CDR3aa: CATSDSRGSFGYTF

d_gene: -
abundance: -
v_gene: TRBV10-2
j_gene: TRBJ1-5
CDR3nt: TGCGCCAGCAGTGAGTCGGGTAGCAATCAGCCCCAGCATTTT
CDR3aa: CASSESGSNQPQHF

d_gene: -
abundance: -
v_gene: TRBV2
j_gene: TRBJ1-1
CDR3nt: TGTGCCAGCAGTCTAAGACAGTACACTGAAGCTTTCTTT
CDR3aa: CASSLRQYTEAFF

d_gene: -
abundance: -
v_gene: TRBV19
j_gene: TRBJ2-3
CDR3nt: TGTGCCAGTAGGGGTTTGGGTACGAAACTAAACACAGATACGCAGTATTTT
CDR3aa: CASRGLGTKLNTDTQYF

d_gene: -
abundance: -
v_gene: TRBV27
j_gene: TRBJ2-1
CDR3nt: TGTGCCAGCAGTTTGGATTTCTCCTACAATGAGCAGTTCTTC
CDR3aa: CASSLDFSYNEQFF

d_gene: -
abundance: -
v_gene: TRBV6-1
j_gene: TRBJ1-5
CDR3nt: TGTGCCAGCAGTGATACGAGTACTAATCAGCCCCAGCATTTT
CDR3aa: CASSDTSTNQPQHF

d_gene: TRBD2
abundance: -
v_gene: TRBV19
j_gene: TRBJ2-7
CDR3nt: TGTGCCAGTAGTATAGTAGCGGGAGGGCCCGAGCAGTACTTC
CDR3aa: CASSIVAGGPEQYF

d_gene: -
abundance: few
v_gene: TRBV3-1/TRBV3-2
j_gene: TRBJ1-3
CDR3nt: TGTGCCAGCAGCCGACGTTCCGGAAACACCATATATTTT
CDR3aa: CASSRRSGNTIYF

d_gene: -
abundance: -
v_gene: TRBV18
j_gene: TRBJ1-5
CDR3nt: TGTGCCAGCTCAGGGGACCTGGAGAATCAGCCCCAGCATTTT
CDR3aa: CASSGDLENQPQHF

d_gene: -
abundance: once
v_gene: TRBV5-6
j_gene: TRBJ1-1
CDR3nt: TGTGCCAGCAGCTTGGGATCTTGGGGGCTGATGAACACTGAAGCTTTCTTT
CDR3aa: CASSLGSWGLMNTEAFF

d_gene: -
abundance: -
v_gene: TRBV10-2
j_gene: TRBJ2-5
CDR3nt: TGCGCCAGCAGTGAGTACGATGACGAGACCCAGTACTTC
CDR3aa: CASSEYDDETQYF

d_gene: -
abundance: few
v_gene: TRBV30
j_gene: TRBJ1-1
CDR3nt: TGTGCCTGGAGTGGTGAGTTGAACACTGAAGCTTTCTTT
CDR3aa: CAWSGELNTEAFF

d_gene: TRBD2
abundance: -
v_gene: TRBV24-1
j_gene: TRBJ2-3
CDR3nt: TGTGCCACCAGTGATCCAGAGCGGGGTACAGATACGCAGTATTTT
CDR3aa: CATSDPERGTDTQYF

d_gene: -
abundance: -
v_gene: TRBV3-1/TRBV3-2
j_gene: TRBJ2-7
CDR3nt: TGTGCCAGCAGCCAGGGGGTCTTCACCTACGAGCAGTACTTC
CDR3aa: CASSQGVFTYEQYF

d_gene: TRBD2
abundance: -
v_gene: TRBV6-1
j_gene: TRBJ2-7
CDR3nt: TGTGCCAGCAGTGAATGGGGGGGTGTCTACGAGCAGTACTTC
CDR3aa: CASSEWGGVYEQYF

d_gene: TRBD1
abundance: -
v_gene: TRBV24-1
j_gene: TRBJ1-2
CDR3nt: TGTGCCACCAGTGAAGAGACAGGGTTGGATGGCTACACCTTC
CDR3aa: CATSEETGLDGYTF

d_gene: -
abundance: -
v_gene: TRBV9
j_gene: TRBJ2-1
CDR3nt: TGTGCCAGCAGCGTATCTGCAGGGTCAGGCAATGAGCAGTTCTTC
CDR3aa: CASSVSAGSGNEQFF

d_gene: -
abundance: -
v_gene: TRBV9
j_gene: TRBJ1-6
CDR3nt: TGTGCCAGCAGCGCCGACGGAAATTCACCCCTCCACTTT
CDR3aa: CASSADGNSPLHF

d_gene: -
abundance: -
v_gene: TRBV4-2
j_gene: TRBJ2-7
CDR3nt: TGTGCCAGCAGTTTACATCGTGAGGAGCAGTACTTC
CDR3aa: CASSLHREEQYF